What follows is one TCR beta chain and its context. Its antigen is unknown. With 2 bases removed from V and 1 base from J, the gap between germline ends came to 5 bases. Germline assignment: CDR1 ENHRY and CDR2 SYGVKD. This CDR3 region has 14 residues. The donors formed part of the approximately 130-subject validation cohort, distinct from the roughly 700-subject first cohort. The sample is drawn from a study of cytomegalovirus exposure and HLA in healthy donors. Overall study context: In a later analysis, it was reported that the roughly 130 validation repertoires had been produced on the same platform as the 500 to 750 repertoires belonging to the first cohort. Study results and caveats: In vitro work confirmed that a few CMV-associated chains recognize CMV antigens. Most TCR sequences were seen very rarely across donors, but some public TCRs occurred in many.

TCRdb's table, derived via immunoSEQ multiplex PCR, lists solely in-frame clones and lacks some. The sample lists more than 150,000 clones; approximately 84% were seen once. The chain employs TRBV10-3 and TRBJ2-2, with D possibly TRBD2 on 5 matching bases. The TCR sequence derives from a woman aged 18-29 years in good health and CMV-seropositive. Source material: PBMCs. CDR3 region: CAISERGNTGELFF. The CDR3, as DNA: TGTGCCATCAGTGAGCGGGGGAACACCGGGGAGCTGTTTTTT.